The rows below give T cell receptor beta chains drawn from one sample of a study of cytomegalovirus exposure and HLA in healthy donors. Assay: immunoSEQ multiplex PCR; the TCRdb copy retains only in-frame clones and omits some. Its listing shows more than 100,000 clones. The sequenced material came from PBMCs. The receptors shown here come from a man younger than 35 in good health and CMV-seronegative. CDR3s include the opening cysteine and the closing phenylalanine or tryptophan. D genes are given only for firm matches.

TRBD1 TRBJ2-7 TRBV10-3 15 CAISEGTGFAYEQYF TGTGCCATCAGTGAGGGGACAGGGTTCGCCTACGAGCAGTACTTC
TRBD2 TRBJ2-7 TRBV5-6 17 CASSPIRGGKGLDEQYF TGTGCCAGCAGCCCGATTCGGGGGGGGAAGGGCTTGGACGAGCAGTACTTC
TRBD1 TRBJ1-6 TRBV19 13 CASTQGDRSPLHF TGTGCCAGTACCCAGGGGGATCGTTCACCCCTCCACTTT
. TRBJ1-5 TRBV6-5 13 CASSPRANQPQHF TGTGCCAGCAGCCCCCGCGCTAATCAGCCCCAGCATTTT
. TRBJ1-1 TRBV7-9 10 CASSSIEAFF TGTGCCAGCAGCTCTATTGAAGCTTTCTTT
. TRBJ1-1 TRBV4-1 13 CASAGGVHTEAFF TGCGCCAGCGCCGGGGGGGTTCACACTGAAGCTTTCTTT
. TRBJ1-5 TRBV19 14 CASSISPTEEPQHF TGTGCCAGTAGTATTTCCCCCACAGAAGAGCCCCAGCATTTT
. TRBJ2-3 TRBV9 16 CASSSRGGTSTDTQYF TGTGCCAGCAGCTCCCGGGGCGGGACTAGCACAGATACGCAGTATTTT
. TRBJ2-1 TRBV27 15 CASSLRGLSYNEQFF TGTGCCAGCAGTTTACGCGGCCTCTCCTACAATGAGCAGTTCTTC
. TRBJ2-2 TRBV7-8 16 CASSFPPGTSTGELFF TGTGCCAGCAGCTTTCCCCCGGGAACCAGTACCGGGGAGCTGTTTTTT
. TRBJ1-5 TRBV19 15 CASSIGQGSNQPQHF TGTGCCAGTAGTATCGGGCAGGGAAGCAATCAGCCCCAGCATTTT
TRBD2 TRBJ2-1 TRBV15 13 CATRASGSNEQFF TGTGCCACCAGGGCTAGCGGGAGTAATGAGCAGTTCTTC
. TRBJ1-1 TRBV27 12 CASSFRSGEAFF TGTGCCAGCAGTTTCCGGAGCGGTGAAGCTTTCTTT
. TRBJ2-3 TRBV5-1 15 CASSLERGNTDTQYF TGCGCCAGCAGCTTGGAAAGAGGGAACACAGATACGCAGTATTTT
. TRBJ2-7 TRBV5-1 16 CASSRLSGPSQYEQYF TGCGCCAGCAGCAGACTTAGCGGACCCTCCCAATACGAGCAGTACTTC
. TRBJ2-5 TRBV5-1 14 CASSLDTLRETQYF TGCGCCAGCAGCTTGGATACTTTACGAGAGACCCAGTACTTC
. TRBJ2-6 TRBV6-1 15 CASTLPVSGANVLTF TGTGCCAGCACACTTCCTGTTTCTGGGGCCAACGTCCTGACTTTC
TRBD1 TRBJ1-2 TRBV30 12 CAWTPTGGGYTF TGTGCCTGGACCCCGACAGGGGGAGGCTACACCTTC
. TRBJ1-2 TRBV6-6 14 CASRDVGQPNGYTF TGTGCCAGCAGGGACGTGGGACAACCGAATGGCTACACCTTC
. TRBJ1-5 TRBV7-9 12 CASSLIGQPQHF TGTGCCAGCAGCTTAATCGGGCAGCCCCAGCATTTT
TRBD1 TRBJ2-2 TRBV2 13 CASRGQSTGELFF TGTGCCAGCAGGGGACAGAGCACCGGGGAGCTGTTTTTT
TRBD1 TRBJ2-7 TRBV10-1 15 CASSVTGVGVYEQYF TGCGCCAGCAGTGTAACAGGGGTGGGCGTCTACGAGCAGTACTTC
. TRBJ2-1 TRBV14 11 CASSVRDEQFF TGTGCCAGCAGCGTCCGTGATGAGCAGTTCTTC
. TRBJ2-2 TRBV9 13 CASSLHTTGELFF TGTGCCAGCAGCCTTCACACGACCGGGGAGCTGTTTTTT
TRBD2 TRBJ2-3 TRBV6-4 15 CASSKTSGSADTQYF TGTGCCAGCAGTAAGACTAGCGGGAGCGCAGATACGCAGTATTTT
. TRBJ2-1 TRBV15 13 CATSRGQGYEQFF TGTGCCACCAGCAGGGGACAAGGGTATGAGCAGTTCTTC
. TRBJ2-7 TRBV5-1 13 CASSLGVNYEQYF TGCGCCAGCAGCTTGGGGGTGAACTACGAGCAGTACTTC
. TRBJ1-5 TRBV7-8 18 CASSASPAIQGSNQPQHF TGTGCCAGCAGCGCTTCACCTGCTATTCAGGGAAGCAATCAGCCCCAGCATTTT
. TRBJ1-1 TRBV6-6 13 CASSHKGTPEAFF TGTGCCAGCAGTCACAAGGGGACTCCTGAAGCTTTCTTT
. TRBJ1-1 TRBV5-4 14 CASSPGAAGTEAFF TGTGCCAGCAGCCCAGGGGCCGCGGGCACTGAAGCTTTCTTT
. TRBJ1-5 TRBV7-6 13 CASSQGGYQPQHF TGTGCCAGCAGCCAAGGGGGTTATCAGCCCCAGCATTTT
. TRBJ2-7 TRBV19 13 CASNQGGGYEQYF TGTGCCAGTAATCAGGGGGGTGGCTACGAGCAGTACTTC
TRBD1 TRBJ2-7 TRBV18 14 CASSPGTGGYEQYF TGTGCCAGCTCACCGGGGACAGGGGGCTACGAGCAGTACTTC
. TRBJ2-1 TRBV12-5 16 CASGLVLQGFSGEQFF TGTGCTAGTGGTTTGGTATTACAGGGTTTCAGTGGTGAGCAGTTCTTC
. TRBJ2-7 TRBV30 13 CAWSKGTQDEQYF TGTGCCTGGAGTAAGGGGACACAGGACGAGCAGTACTTC
. TRBJ2-1 TRBV2 14 CASLIGGRNNEQFF TGTGCCAGCCTTATCGGAGGACGGAACAATGAGCAGTTCTTC
TRBD2 TRBJ2-1 TRBV15 17 CATSYTTTSGKWGEQFF TGTGCCACCAGCTATACCACCACTAGCGGGAAGTGGGGTGAGCAGTTCTTC
. TRBJ2-5 TRBV9 13 CASSGTTLGTQYF TGTGCCAGCAGCGGAACTACCTTGGGGACCCAGTACTTC
TRBD1 TRBJ2-3 TRBV6-6 13 CASNQGAGDTQYF TGTGCCAGCAACCAGGGGGCGGGAGATACGCAGTATTTT
. TRBJ1-6 TRBV7-8 15 CASSLMQGPSSPLHF TGTGCCAGCAGCTTAATGCAGGGCCCTAGTTCACCCCTCCACTTT
TRBD2 TRBJ2-3 TRBV4-2 15 CASSQVAGGTDTQYF TGTGCCAGCAGCCAAGTCGCGGGAGGCACAGATACGCAGTATTTT
. TRBJ2-2 TRBV11-2 17 CASSSRGGLVDTGELFF TGTGCCAGCAGCTCCCGCGGAGGCCTGGTGGACACCGGGGAGCTGTTTTTT
. TRBJ1-5 TRBV2 15 CASRVARDSNQPQHF TGTGCCAGCAGAGTCGCCCGGGATAGCAATCAGCCCCAGCATTTT
. TRBJ2-7 TRBV15 17 CATSRDLKSSAGYEQYF TGTGCCACCAGCAGAGATCTGAAGTCTTCGGCAGGCTACGAGCAGTACTTC
TRBD1 TRBJ1-6 TRBV7-8 15 CASSNDRVGNSPLHF TGTGCCAGCAGCAACGACAGGGTGGGAAATTCACCCCTCCACTTT
TRBD2 TRBJ2-2 TRBV6-1 16 CASSEAPSGVVGELFF TGTGCCAGCAGTGAAGCGCCTAGCGGGGTTGTCGGGGAGCTGTTTTTT
TRBD2 TRBJ2-7 TRBV28 15 CASSHGTSGIHEQYF TGTGCCAGCAGCCACGGGACTAGCGGGATCCACGAGCAGTACTTC
TRBD2 TRBJ2-5 TRBV6-5 14 CASRERGGSETQYF TGTGCCAGCAGAGAGCGGGGGGGCTCTGAGACCCAGTACTTC
. TRBJ2-7 TRBV2 15 CASKPQGGSAREQYF TGTGCCAGCAAACCTCAGGGGGGTTCGGCCCGCGAGCAGTACTTC